This passage covers 9 T cell receptor beta chains from one sample sequenced in a study of neurological immune-mediated disorders. One entry per CDR3 protein results from TCRdb running MiXCR on the 5' RACE reads. The profile covers about 36,000 distinct CDR3 sequences, with 10% appearing a single time and about 6.6% taken by the ten largest. The sequencing input was PBMCs. These receptors originate from a woman in her twenties or thirties with HTLV-1-associated myelopathy (HAM/TSP).

This clonotype came up many times. The chain carries TRBV14 and TRBJ2-1; D gene ambiguous. Trimming shortened V by 2 bases and J by 10 bases, and 9 bases separated the two germline ends. Germline CDR1 SGHDN, CDR2 FVKESK. This CDR3 has 12 amino acids. The CDR3 region has the DNA TGTGCCAGCAGCCAAATAATGATAGAGCAGTTCTTC. It codes for CASSQIMIEQFF.

The rearrangement uses TRBV30 and TRBJ1-3; possible D gene TRBD1, 5 bases. Germline CDR1 reads GTSNPN; CDR2 reads SVGIG (reference sequence). V lost 2 bases, J lost 0 bases, and 8 bases lay in between. The CDR3 totals 14 residues. CDR3 residues: CAWSSDSSGNTIYF. As DNA, the CDR3 is TGTGCCTGGAGTTCTGACAGCTCTGGAAACACCATATATTTT.

In this sample, this clonotype turned up many times. The rearrangement links TRBV7-9 to TRBJ2-3; perhaps TRBD2 as D (5 bases). The CDR3 runs to 18 residues. V was clipped by 1 base and J by 4 bases, with 21 bases between them. The V gene's germline CDR1 is SEHNR and CDR2 FQNEAQ (reference sequence). Here the CDR3 DNA reads TGTGCCAGCAGCTTAGTCCGGCTAGCCAGCGGTGTGGCAGATACGCAGTATTTT. Amino acids: CASSLVRLASGVADTQYF.

V and J are TRBV6-4 and TRBJ2-1, with D possibly being TRBD2 (6 bases). Looked up from germline, CDR1 is MRHNA and CDR2 is SNTAGT. Trimming removed 6 bases from V and 0 bases from J, with 9 bases in between. The CDR3 contains 14 residues. The CDR3 reads CASSPRGSYNEQFF. The CDR3 DNA reads TGTGCCAGCAGCCCGCGGGGCTCCTACAATGAGCAGTTCTTC.

The table lists this clonotype with many counts. The V gene is TRBV10-2, the J gene TRBJ2-1; 8 nucleotides agree with TRBD2. The CDR3 is 16 amino acids. Germline lookup yields CDR1 WSHSY and CDR2 SAAADI. Losses at the gene ends were 2 bases for V and 4 bases for J; bases not matched to a gene: 7. As DNA, the CDR3 is TGCGCCAGCAGTGAGCATAGGACTAGCCCATACAATGAGCAGTTCTTC. Protein sequence: CASSEHRTSPYNEQFF.

The sample holds many counts of this clonotype. This chain joins TRBV7-2 and TRBJ2-1, with a tentative D call TRBD2 (5 bases). There are 16 residues in the CDR3. The germline CDR1 and CDR2 sequences are SGHTA and FQGNSA. V shed 4 bases and J shed 2 bases, with 15 bases lying between them. This CDR3 is CASSWLVVGAYNEQFF. Written as DNA, the CDR3 is TGTGCCAGCAGCTGGCTAGTAGTCGGGGCCTACAATGAGCAGTTCTTC.

This clonotype was counted at least ten times. V usage is TRBV6-5 and J usage is TRBJ1-5, with a weak D call TRBD1 (6 bases). V was shortened by 6 bases and J by 1 base, with 13 bases between the two germline ends. The germline CDR1 and CDR2 sequences are MNHEY and SVGAGI. The CDR3 runs 15 residues. Written as DNA, the CDR3 is TGTGCCAGCAGCAAAGGAGGGGGAAGCAATCAGCCCCAGCATTTT. It yields the protein CASSKGGGSNQPQHF.

This clonotype was found many times. The J gene is TRBJ2-2, the V gene TRBV13, with TRBD1 matching 9 bases. This CDR3 is 16 amino acids long. V was pared by 7 bases and J by 3 bases, with 9 bases of the junction left unmatched. The germline V gene encodes CDR1 PRHDT and CDR2 FYEKMQ (reference sequence). CDR3 protein: CASTSGTGSYTGELFF. CDR3 DNA: TGTGCCAGCACCTCGGGGACAGGGAGTTACACCGGGGAGCTGTTTTTT.

This clonotype was counted at least ten times. This chain uses TRBV12-3 or TRBV12-4 with TRBJ2-3; D is perhaps TRBD2 (7 bases). V dropped 5 bases and J dropped 10 bases, with 19 bases sitting between them. The CDR3 is 14 residues long. CDR3 amino acids: CASSPTGGGDAQYF. CDR3 in DNA: TGTGCCAGCAGTCCCACGGGGGGCGGGGATGCGCAGTATTTT.